The clone carrying this T cell receptor beta chain was seen a handful of times. The antigen is unknown. The data were obtained in a study of T cell repertoires in cytomegalovirus infection. Study information: Use of recently identified HLA-C-restricted and well-studied HLA-B-restricted CMV epitopes was part of the study. From public TCR beta signatures came an indication of both CMV infection and matching HLA type.

The germline CDR1 and CDR2 sequences are SGHTA and FQGNSA. This CDR3 comprises 15 residues. With 5 bases clipped from V and 3 bases from J, the junction kept 8 bases outside the gene matches. General study findings and limits: Pooled public TCR beta family frequency picked out CMV carriers with the relevant HLA. The response measured ex vivo was dominated by TCR beta clonotypes (HLA-C-restricted and CMV-specific).

TCRdb independently ran MiXCR on the reads; one entry per CDR3 protein. The table shows approximately 600,000 distinct CDR3 sequences, with roughly 42% occurring only once. This chain links TRBV7-2 with TRBJ2-7, with 9 nucleotides matching TRBD1. The sample in question was cultured PBMCs, obtained from culture after CMV antigen stimulation. The TCR originated in a human donor in good health (CMV status not recorded). Some clones in this sample may be carry-over from other donors' samples. The CDR3 DNA sequence: TGTGCCAGCAGCCGGACCGGGACAGGGAACTACGAGCAGTACTTC. Amino acids: CASSRTGTGNYEQYF.